This entry features one T cell receptor beta chain sequence. Its target is not known. The data were taken from a study of T-cell reconstitution after alpha-beta-depleted transplantation in children. Between the trimmed V and J ends, which lost 5 bases and 9 bases, there was a span of 14 bases. The germline gives CDR1 SGHVS, CDR2 FNYEAQ. This CDR3 is 13 amino acids long. Unique molecular identifiers were incorporated during preparation of the TCRbeta library. TCRdb called the PCR reads again in MiXCR, with one record for every CDR3 protein. Of hundreds of thousands of distinct CDR3 sequences in the sample, 13% were seen once. General study points: Two months or so post-transplant, alpha-beta T cells reportedly derived from several hundred expanded graft clones. The main origin of T-cell counts and diversity one year after transplant was newly produced T cells. Where some patients showed high TCRbeta diversity at day 60, it came from recipient T cells and thymic progenitors that had survived.

The receptor comes from a girl aged 2-10 years with congenital amegakaryocytic thrombocytopenia, due to receive a stem cell transplant. The source material was PBMCs, sampled before TCRalphabeta/CD19-depleted stem cell transplant. This sequence joins TRBV7-6 and TRBJ2-1, with unresolved D. The CDR3 sequence: CASSLTLTPEQFF. In DNA form, the CDR3 reads TGTGCCAGCAGCCTCACCCTGACCCCTGAGCAGTTCTTC.